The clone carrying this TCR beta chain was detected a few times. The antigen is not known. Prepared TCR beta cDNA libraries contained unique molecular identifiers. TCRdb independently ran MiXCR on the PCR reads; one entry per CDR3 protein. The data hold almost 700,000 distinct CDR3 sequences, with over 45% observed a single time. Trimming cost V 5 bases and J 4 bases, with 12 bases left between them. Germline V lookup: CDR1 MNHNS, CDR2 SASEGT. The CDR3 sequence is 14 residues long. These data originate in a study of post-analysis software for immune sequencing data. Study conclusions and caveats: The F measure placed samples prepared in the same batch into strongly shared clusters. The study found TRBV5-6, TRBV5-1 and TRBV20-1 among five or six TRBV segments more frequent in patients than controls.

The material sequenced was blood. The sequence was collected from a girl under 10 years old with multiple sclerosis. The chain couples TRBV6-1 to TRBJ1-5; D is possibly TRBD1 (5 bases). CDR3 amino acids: CASSSGGSNQPQHF. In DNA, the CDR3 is TGTGCCAGCAGTTCCGGGGGTAGTAATCAGCCCCAGCATTTT.